This T cell receptor beta chain was retrieved from a study of blood T cell repertoires in COVID-19. Looking at the study overall: Acute and convalescent COVID-19 samples came from the United States, Italy and Spain.

This CDR3 spans 16 amino acids. Germline V gene data show CDR1 as SEHNR and CDR2 as FQNEAQ (reference sequence). V was pared by 4 bases and J by 2 bases, with 9 bases of the junction left unmatched. Original processing notes: Reference gene primer amplification yielded estimated nucleated cell counts. The repertoire was sequenced with immunoSEQ multiplex PCR; TCRdb's copy has only in-frame clones and lacks some. V, J and clone size derive from that table, while D and trimming were established from the DNA sequence. The data hold 380,000 or so clones, with roughly 90% observed a single time. In terms of age and location, participants ranged from roughly 18 to 95 years and lived in about two dozen US areas. Assignment of participants to cohorts was predicated upon participant-reported clinical history.

The chain uses TRBV7-9 and TRBJ1-1; 8 nucleotides line up with TRBD1. Material for sequencing was PBMCs or T cells enriched from blood (not recorded which). The clonotype was recovered from a woman aged 25 to 39 with acute COVID-19. The CDR3 DNA reads TGTGCCAGCAGCTCCGGCCCAGGACAGGGAAACACTGAAGCTTTCTTT. Its translation is CASSSGPGQGNTEAFF.